The clone carrying this T cell receptor (beta chain) is a singleton in its sample. What it binds is not known. This entry belongs to a study of cytomegalovirus exposure and HLA in healthy donors. Study-wide background: Some 85 million unique TCRs from HLA-typed donors were held in an early data release.

The PCR employed 60 Vbeta primers together with 13 Jbeta primers. Clones were read by immunoSEQ multiplex PCR, and TCRdb kept only the in-frame ones, dropping some. Among roughly 110,000 clones listed, about two thirds were seen once. The CDR3 sequence is 15 residues long. V dropped 2 bases and J dropped 0 bases, with 11 bases sitting between them. From germline, CDR1 is MNHNY and CDR2 SVGAGI (reference sequence). Findings of the study overall: In presence/absence analyses, roughly uniform sequencing depth across donors was assumed. Generally TCR sequences proved uncommon, though certain public TCRs appeared in numerous donors. Analysis was performed later, and it showed HLA-associated TCR beta chains to be more clonally expanded than equally common others.

This clonotype originated in a boy aged 10-17 years in good health and CMV-seronegative. The material sequenced was PBMCs. The V call is TRBV6-6, the J call TRBJ2-7; D remains unclear. The CDR3 DNA reads as TGTGCCAGCAGTTACCCGACAAGAAGCTCCTACGAGCAGTACTTC. It translates to CASSYPTRSSYEQYF.